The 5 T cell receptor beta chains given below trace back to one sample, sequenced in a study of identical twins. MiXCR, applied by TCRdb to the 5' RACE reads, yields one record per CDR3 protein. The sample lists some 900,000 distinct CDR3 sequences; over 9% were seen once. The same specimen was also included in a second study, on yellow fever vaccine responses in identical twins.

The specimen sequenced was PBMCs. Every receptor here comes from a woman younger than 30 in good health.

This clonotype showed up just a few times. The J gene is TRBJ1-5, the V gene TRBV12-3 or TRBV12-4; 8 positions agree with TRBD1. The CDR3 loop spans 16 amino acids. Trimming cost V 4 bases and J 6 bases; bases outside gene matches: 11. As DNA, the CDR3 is TGTGCCAGCAGTTCACACCGGGACAGGTTCACTCAGCCCCAGCATTTT. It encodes CASSSHRDRFTQPQHF.

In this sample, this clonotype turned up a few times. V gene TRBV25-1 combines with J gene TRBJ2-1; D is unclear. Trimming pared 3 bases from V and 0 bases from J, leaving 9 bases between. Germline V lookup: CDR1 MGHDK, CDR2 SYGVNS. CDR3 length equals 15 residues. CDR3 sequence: CASSDTRSSYNEQFF. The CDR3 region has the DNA TGTGCCAGCAGTGATACCCGCAGCTCCTACAATGAGCAGTTCTTC.

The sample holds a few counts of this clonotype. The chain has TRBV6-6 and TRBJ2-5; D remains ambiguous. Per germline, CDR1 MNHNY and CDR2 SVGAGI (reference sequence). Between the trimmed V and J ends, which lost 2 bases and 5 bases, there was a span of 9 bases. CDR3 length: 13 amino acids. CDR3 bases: TGTGCCAGCAGTTACGGGAAGGGTGAGACCCAGTACTTC. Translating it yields CASSYGKGETQYF.

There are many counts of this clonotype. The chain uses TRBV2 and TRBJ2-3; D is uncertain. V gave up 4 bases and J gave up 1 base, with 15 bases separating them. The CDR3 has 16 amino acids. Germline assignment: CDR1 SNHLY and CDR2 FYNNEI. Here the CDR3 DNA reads TGTGCCAGCAGTGTGGATTCCAATTCGGGCACAGATACGCAGTATTTT. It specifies CASSVDSNSGTDTQYF.

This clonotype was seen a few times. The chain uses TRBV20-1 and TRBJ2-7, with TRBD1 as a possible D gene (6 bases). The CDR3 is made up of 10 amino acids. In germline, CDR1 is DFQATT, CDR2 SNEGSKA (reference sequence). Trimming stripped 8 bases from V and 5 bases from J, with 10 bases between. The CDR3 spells CSSGVHEQYV. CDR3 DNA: TGCAGTTCAGGGGTACACGAGCAGTACGTC.